Shown below are 20 T cell receptor beta chains from a single sample sequenced in a study of blood T cell repertoires in COVID-19. Using immunoSEQ multiplex PCR, the repertoire was profiled, and TCRdb retains in-frame clones only, with some absent. This table has a few hundred thousand clones, around 87% appearing once. The sample consisted of peripheral blood. The origin of the receptors is a man in his 60s with acute or convalescent COVID-19.

The V call is TRBV25-1, the J call TRBJ1-2, with no clear D. Trimming took off 4 bases at V and 2 bases at J, with 8 bases between the two ends. Looked up from germline, CDR1 is MGHDK and CDR2 is SYGVNS. The CDR3 is 13 residues long. CDR3 in DNA: TGTGCCAGCAGTGCTCCCCCGAACTATGGCTACACCTTC. Residues: CASSAPPNYGYTF.

The rearrangement joins TRBV29-1 to TRBJ2-1; TRBD2 matches 11 bases. Germline CDR1 and CDR2: SQVTM and ANQGSEA. This CDR3 contains 14 residues. With 4 bases clipped from V and 7 bases from J, the junction kept 6 bases outside the gene matches. CDR3 DNA: TGCAGCGTTGGGCTAGCGGGGGGTATAAATGAGCAGTTCTTC. It specifies CSVGLAGGINEQFF.

This rearrangement joins TRBV5-1 to TRBJ2-1, with 7 positions matching TRBD2. The V gene end was trimmed by 4 bases and the J gene end by 5 bases; junction bases not matched to a gene: 9. The CDR3 covers 15 residues. Per germline, CDR1 SGHRS and CDR2 YFSETQ. The CDR3 loop is CASSPSGTRNNEQFF. The CDR3 DNA follows: TGCGCCAGCAGCCCTAGCGGAACCCGAAACAATGAGCAGTTCTTC.

The V call is TRBV5-6, the J call TRBJ1-2; D remains unclear. The CDR3 consists of 17 residues. The V and J ends lost 4 bases and 5 bases respectively, with 24 bases between them. Per germline, CDR1 SGHDT and CDR2 YYEEEE. This CDR3 reads CASSLWTRPTSGYGYTF. The CDR3 DNA sequence: TGTGCCAGCAGCCTCTGGACGCGGCCAACCTCGGGGTATGGCTACACCTTC.

The chain links TRBV4-1 to TRBJ1-1; 7 nucleotides align to TRBD1. CDR1 MGHRA and CDR2 YSYEKL come from the germline V gene. The CDR3 has 13 residues. Trimming took 6 bases from V and 11 from J; bases not matched to a gene: 12. The CDR3 sequence is CASREWDSEGAFF. In DNA, the CDR3 is TGCGCCAGCAGGGAATGGGACAGTGAGGGTGCTTTCTTT.

The rearrangement links TRBV6-2 or TRBV6-3 to TRBJ1-6; possible D gene TRBD1, 5 bases. V lost 6 bases, J lost 5 bases, and 14 bases lay in between. Germline V gene data show CDR1 as MNHEY and CDR2 as SVGEGT. This CDR3 has 15 amino acids. CDR3 in amino acids: CASSPTRGNNSPLHF. CDR3 in DNA: TGTGCCAGCAGCCCTACACGGGGGAATAATTCACCCCTCCACTTT.

The rearrangement links TRBV7-9 to TRBJ2-3; 12 bases map to TRBD2. After removal of 5 bases from V and 2 bases from J, the junction contained 5 bases not matched to a gene. Germline V gives CDR1 SEHNR, CDR2 FQNEAQ (reference sequence). The CDR3 has 16 residues. CDR3 DNA: TGTGCCAGCAGCCCAGGACTAGCGGGGAACACAGATACGCAGTATTTT. Protein: CASSPGLAGNTDTQYF.

V is TRBV5-1 and J is TRBJ1-1; D not resolved. There are 13 residues in the CDR3. V lost 3 bases and J lost 0, with 6 bases in between. The germline gives CDR1 SGHRS, CDR2 YFSETQ. CDR3 in amino acids: CASSYSLNTEAFF. Written as DNA, the CDR3 is TGCGCCAGCAGCTACAGTTTGAACACTGAAGCTTTCTTT.

Of note for this clone: One junction end disagrees with the germline gene, perhaps due to a read error. V is TRBV7-9 and J is TRBJ2-3, with 10 bases lining up with TRBD2. The CDR3 extends over 17 amino acids. CDR1 is SEHNR, CDR2 FQNEAQ, per germline (reference sequence). CDR3 sequence (DNA): TGTGCCGGCAGCCCCCTGACTAGCGGGTTAGGCACAGATACGCAGTATTTT. Protein product: CAGSPLTSGLGTDTQYF.

The chain has TRBV21-1 and TRBJ2-7; the listed D gene, TRBD1, was not tested against the DNA. TRBV21-1 is a recognized pseudogene. The CDR3 runs 18 residues. CDR3 loop: CASSARGTGLRKNYEQYF. The CDR3 nucleotides are TGTGCCAGCAGCGCCCGTGGGACAGGGTTAAGAAAAAATTACGAGCAGTACTTC.

The chain combines TRBV6-1 with TRBJ2-1, with TRBD1 matching over 8 bases. Per germline, CDR1 MNHNS and CDR2 SASEGT. V gave up 0 bases and J gave up 3 bases; unmatched junction bases: 7. The CDR3 totals 17 residues. CDR3 sequence (DNA): TGTGCCAGCAGTGAAGCGAGGTGGGACAGGAGCTACAATGAGCAGTTCTTC. Translating gives CASSEARWDRSYNEQFF.

The chain employs TRBV5-8 and TRBJ2-1; D is possibly TRBD1 (6 bases). This CDR3 comprises 15 residues. The germline V and J ends were trimmed by 0 bases and 9 bases, with 16 bases remaining between them. Germline-derived CDR1 and CDR2 are SGHTS and YDEGEE. The chain's CDR3 is CASSLVGQGYGEQFF. The CDR3, as DNA: TGTGCCAGCAGCTTGGTTGGCCAGGGGTACGGTGAGCAGTTCTTC.

The V gene is TRBV6-5, the J gene TRBJ1-3; tentative D call: TRBD1 (6 bases). The CDR3 contains 15 residues. V lost 6 bases and J 4 bases, leaving 16 bases between the germline ends. CDR1 and CDR2 from the germline V gene are MNHEY and SVGAGI. As DNA, the CDR3 is TGTGCCAGCAGCCGCAGGGGCATCTCCGGAAACACCATATATTTT. This encodes CASSRRGISGNTIYF.

The rearrangement uses TRBV15 and TRBJ2-6; a weak D match, TRBD1 (5 bases). V lost 0 bases and J lost 1, with 13 bases in between. Germline assignment: CDR1 LNHNV and CDR2 YYDKDF (reference sequence). This CDR3 contains 18 residues. The DNA for the CDR3 is TGTGCCACCAGCAGAGAGGGGCAGGGTCCTTCTGGGGCCAACGTCCTGACTTTC. It encodes CATSREGQGPSGANVLTF.

The sample holds a few counts of this clone. The chain is built from TRBV2 and TRBJ2-5; TRBD2 matches at 10 bases. CDR3 length: 15 amino acids. Trimming at V came to 7 bases and at J to 7 bases, leaving 12 bases not matched to a gene. CDR1 and CDR2 (germline): SNHLY, FYNNEI. The CDR3 loop is CASIILAGTGVTQYF. The CDR3 DNA reads TGTGCCAGCATCATACTAGCGGGGACCGGGGTGACCCAGTACTTC.

CDR3 nucleotides: TGTGCCAGCAGTTTACGGGGAAGGAACACTGAAGCTTTCTTT. It yields the protein CASSLRGRNTEAFF. J is TRBJ1-1 and V is TRBV2; D uncertain. V was cut by 5 bases and J by 1 base, with 11 bases left in between. Germline CDR1 reads SNHLY; CDR2 reads FYNNEI. The CDR3 runs to 14 residues.

This chain links TRBV6-5 with TRBJ1-2; TRBD1 matches 7 bases. The CDR3 is 15 residues long. Germline CDR1 reads MNHEY; CDR2 reads SVGAGI. Trimming cost V 8 bases and J 7 bases; bases outside gene matches: 16. The chain's CDR3 is CASSVGGGRGAGYTF. The DNA of the CDR3 is TGTGCCAGCTCAGTGGGGGGCGGCAGGGGGGCTGGCTACACCTTC.

The rearrangement joins TRBV7-9 to TRBJ1-5; TRBD1 is a possible D gene (5 bases). CDR1 is SEHNR, CDR2 FQNEAQ, per germline (reference sequence). Between the trimmed V and J ends, which lost 5 bases and 0 bases, there was a span of 11 bases. This CDR3 spans 15 amino acids. CDR3 bases: TGTGCCAGCAGCCCCCGGGGGGATAGCAATCAGCCCCAGCATTTT. It codes for CASSPRGDSNQPQHF.

The J gene is TRBJ2-7, the V gene TRBV2, with D perhaps matching TRBD2 (6 bases). From germline, CDR1 is SNHLY and CDR2 FYNNEI. V lost 8 bases and J 2 bases, leaving 10 bases between the germline ends. CDR3 length: 12 residues. The CDR3 loop reads CASGGRTYEQYF. The CDR3 coding sequence is TGTGCCAGCGGAGGGCGGACCTACGAGCAGTACTTC. Based on the CDR3 plus reference TRBV2 and TRBJ2-7, the full variable domain is EPEVTQTPSHQVTQMGQEVILRCVPISNHLYFYWYRQILGQKVEFLVSFYNNEISEKSEIFDDQFSVERPDGSNFTLKIRSTKLEDSAMYFCASGGRTYEQYFGPGTRLTVT.

The chain employs TRBV6-2 or TRBV6-3 and TRBJ2-6; 8 bases line up with TRBD1. J was trimmed by 2 bases and V by 5 bases; bases with no gene match: 5. This CDR3 is built from 16 residues. Germline V lookup: CDR1 MNHEY, CDR2 SVGEGT. CDR3 region: CASSVAGGPGANVLTF. The CDR3 region has the DNA TGTGCCAGCAGTGTTGCAGGGGGCCCTGGGGCCAACGTCCTGACTTTC.